The rows below give T cell receptor beta chains drawn from one sample of a study of shared clonotypes between healthy human individuals. The repertoire was sequenced with immunoSEQ multiplex PCR; TCRdb's copy has only in-frame clones and lacks some. The table lists more than 2 million clones, about 94% of them singletons. Sequencing was performed on naive CD8+ T cells from PBMCs. These receptors all come from a man in his late teens or twenties in good health. Some clones in this sample may be carry-over from other donors' samples. CDR3s include the opening cysteine and the closing phenylalanine or tryptophan. Each record gives: J gene, D gene, clone size, V gene, CDR3 DNA, CDR3 protein. The D gene is left open where the match is weak. The listing skips clone size in some rows; elsewhere it reads once, few, many or a size class.

j_gene: TRBJ2-7
d_gene: -
abundance: -
v_gene: TRBV30
CDR3nt: TGTGCCTGGAGTGAGGGAATTGCTGACGAGCAGTACTTC
CDR3aa: CAWSEGIADEQYF

j_gene: TRBJ2-3
d_gene: -
abundance: -
v_gene: TRBV12-5
CDR3nt: TGTGCTAGTGCCACCGGGGCGGATACGCAGTATTTT
CDR3aa: CASATGADTQYF

j_gene: TRBJ2-3
d_gene: -
abundance: -
v_gene: TRBV15
CDR3nt: TGTGCCACCAGCAGAGTGGACTACTTCACAGATACGCAGTATTTT
CDR3aa: CATSRVDYFTDTQYF

j_gene: TRBJ2-7
d_gene: TRBD1
abundance: -
v_gene: TRBV15
CDR3nt: TGTGCCACCAGCGCCCGAAGGGACAGCTCCTACGAGCAGTACTTC
CDR3aa: CATSARRDSSYEQYF

j_gene: TRBJ2-1
d_gene: TRBD2
abundance: -
v_gene: TRBV25-1
CDR3nt: TGTGCCAGCGCGCGCGGGGGGTCCAATGAGCAGTTCTTC
CDR3aa: CASARGGSNEQFF

j_gene: TRBJ2-5
d_gene: -
abundance: -
v_gene: TRBV7-8
CDR3nt: TGTGCCAGCAGCTACCAAGAGACCCAGTACTTC
CDR3aa: CASSYQETQYF

j_gene: TRBJ2-2
d_gene: TRBD2
abundance: -
v_gene: TRBV19
CDR3nt: TGTGCCAGTAGTATCCCCAGCGGGAGTAACACCGGGGAGCTGTTTTTT
CDR3aa: CASSIPSGSNTGELFF

j_gene: TRBJ2-1
d_gene: -
abundance: -
v_gene: TRBV13
CDR3nt: TGTGCCAGCAGCTTAGGTGTCCGTTATGAGCAGTTCTTC
CDR3aa: CASSLGVRYEQFF

j_gene: TRBJ2-1
d_gene: TRBD2
abundance: -
v_gene: TRBV27
CDR3nt: TGTGCCAGCAGTTTATCGATGGGACTACTAGATGAGCAGTTCTTC
CDR3aa: CASSLSMGLLDEQFF

j_gene: TRBJ1-5
d_gene: -
abundance: -
v_gene: TRBV6-1
CDR3nt: TGTGCCAGCAGTGACAGGGGCATGGGGCCCCAGCATTTT
CDR3aa: CASSDRGMGPQHF

j_gene: TRBJ2-1
d_gene: -
abundance: -
v_gene: TRBV21-1
CDR3nt: TGTGCCAGCAGCAAACGGGACAGCGGAAGGTCCTACAATGAGCAGTTCTTC
CDR3aa: CASSKRDSGRSYNEQFF

j_gene: TRBJ2-1
d_gene: TRBD2
abundance: -
v_gene: TRBV11-2
CDR3nt: TGTGCCAGCAGCTTAGGCCTAGCGGTGAATGAGCAGTTCTTC
CDR3aa: CASSLGLAVNEQFF

j_gene: TRBJ1-1
d_gene: -
abundance: -
v_gene: TRBV7-8
CDR3nt: TGTGCCAGCAGCTCAGGGTTAAGCACTGAAGCTTTCTTT
CDR3aa: CASSSGLSTEAFF

j_gene: TRBJ2-3
d_gene: -
abundance: -
v_gene: TRBV28
CDR3nt: TGTGCCAGCAGCCTGACAGGCTCTAGCACAGATACGCAGTATTTT
CDR3aa: CASSLTGSSTDTQYF

j_gene: TRBJ1-5
d_gene: TRBD1
abundance: once
v_gene: TRBV29-1
CDR3nt: TGCAGCGCCGGACAGGGTGGGAATCAGCCCCAGCATTTT
CDR3aa: CSAGQGGNQPQHF

j_gene: TRBJ2-2
d_gene: -
abundance: -
v_gene: TRBV6-5
CDR3nt: TGTGCCAGCAGCCCACGCGGCACCGGGGAGCTGTTTTTT
CDR3aa: CASSPRGTGELFF

j_gene: TRBJ1-4
d_gene: -
abundance: -
v_gene: TRBV15
CDR3nt: TGTGCCACCAGCAGAGTGTTCGTCAATGAAAAACTGTTTTTT
CDR3aa: CATSRVFVNEKLFF

j_gene: TRBJ2-7
d_gene: -
abundance: once
v_gene: TRBV7-9
CDR3nt: TGTGCCAGCAGCTTAACGGAAGCCTCCTACGAGCAGTACTTC
CDR3aa: CASSLTEASYEQYF

j_gene: TRBJ2-1
d_gene: TRBD2
abundance: -
v_gene: TRBV7-3
CDR3nt: TGTGCCAGCAGCTTACTAGCGGGAGATGTTAATGAGCAGTTCTTC
CDR3aa: CASSLLAGDVNEQFF

j_gene: TRBJ1-2
d_gene: TRBD1
abundance: -
v_gene: TRBV13
CDR3nt: TGTGCCAGCAGCCCTACCAGGGGGAATAACTATGGCTACACCTTC
CDR3aa: CASSPTRGNNYGYTF

j_gene: TRBJ2-2
d_gene: -
abundance: -
v_gene: TRBV5-4
CDR3nt: TGTGCCAGCAGCTTGAGGGGCGGGTGGAAGACCGGGGAGCTGTTTTTT
CDR3aa: CASSLRGGWKTGELFF

j_gene: TRBJ2-7
d_gene: TRBD1
abundance: -
v_gene: TRBV6-1
CDR3nt: TGTGCCAGCAGTGAGCGGACAGGAGACTACGAGCAGTACTTC
CDR3aa: CASSERTGDYEQYF

j_gene: TRBJ1-5
d_gene: -
abundance: -
v_gene: TRBV27
CDR3nt: TGTGCCAGCAGTTTTAGTGGCCCCCTCGGGTCCCAGCATTTT
CDR3aa: CASSFSGPLGSQHF

j_gene: TRBJ2-3
d_gene: -
abundance: -
v_gene: TRBV7-7
CDR3nt: TGTGCCAGCAGCCCCTCGATTGGGGGGACAGATACGCAGTATTTT
CDR3aa: CASSPSIGGTDTQYF

j_gene: TRBJ2-3
d_gene: -
abundance: -
v_gene: TRBV5-1
CDR3nt: TGCGCCAGCAGCTTGGGACGGGAGACAGATACGCAGTATTTT
CDR3aa: CASSLGRETDTQYF

j_gene: TRBJ1-1
d_gene: -
abundance: -
v_gene: TRBV7-8
CDR3nt: TGTGCCAGCAGCGGGGGCACTGAAGCTTTCTTT
CDR3aa: CASSGGTEAFF

j_gene: TRBJ1-1
d_gene: -
abundance: -
v_gene: TRBV5-1
CDR3nt: TGCGCCAGCCGCACAGGGAACACTGAAGCTTTCTTT
CDR3aa: CASRTGNTEAFF

j_gene: TRBJ2-7
d_gene: -
abundance: -
v_gene: TRBV7-9
CDR3nt: TGTGCCAGCAGCTTAGGCGCATCCGAGCAGTACTTC
CDR3aa: CASSLGASEQYF

j_gene: TRBJ2-1
d_gene: TRBD1
abundance: -
v_gene: TRBV4-2
CDR3nt: TGTGCCAGCAGCCAAGAGGACAGGGGTTACTACAATGAGCAGTTCTTC
CDR3aa: CASSQEDRGYYNEQFF

j_gene: TRBJ2-2
d_gene: -
abundance: -
v_gene: TRBV5-1
CDR3nt: TGCGCCAGCAGCTCACGGGGCGTGAACACCGGGGAGCTGTTTTTT
CDR3aa: CASSSRGVNTGELFF

j_gene: TRBJ1-1
d_gene: -
abundance: few
v_gene: TRBV5-4
CDR3nt: TGTGCCAGCAGCTTGCAGGGCGTGAACACTGAAGCTTTCTTT
CDR3aa: CASSLQGVNTEAFF

j_gene: TRBJ2-1
d_gene: TRBD1
abundance: -
v_gene: TRBV14
CDR3nt: TGTGCCAGCAGCCAGCCCGGGACAGGGGGCCCATACAATGAGCAGTTCTTC
CDR3aa: CASSQPGTGGPYNEQFF

j_gene: TRBJ2-3
d_gene: -
abundance: -
v_gene: TRBV19
CDR3nt: TGTGCCAGTAGTGCCCGGGACGGCACAGATACGCAGTATTTT
CDR3aa: CASSARDGTDTQYF

j_gene: TRBJ2-4
d_gene: TRBD2
abundance: -
v_gene: TRBV10-3
CDR3nt: TGTGCCATCAGTGAGGGTCGCGGGAGACACATTCAGTACTTC
CDR3aa: CAISEGRGRHIQYF

j_gene: TRBJ2-1
d_gene: TRBD2
abundance: -
v_gene: TRBV19
CDR3nt: TGTGCCAGTAGCGCGACTAGCCCAAATGAGCAGTTCTTC
CDR3aa: CASSATSPNEQFF

j_gene: TRBJ2-1
d_gene: TRBD2
abundance: -
v_gene: TRBV7-8
CDR3nt: TGTGCCAGCAGCTCGGGAGGGCCAGGCAATGAGCAGTTCTTC
CDR3aa: CASSSGGPGNEQFF